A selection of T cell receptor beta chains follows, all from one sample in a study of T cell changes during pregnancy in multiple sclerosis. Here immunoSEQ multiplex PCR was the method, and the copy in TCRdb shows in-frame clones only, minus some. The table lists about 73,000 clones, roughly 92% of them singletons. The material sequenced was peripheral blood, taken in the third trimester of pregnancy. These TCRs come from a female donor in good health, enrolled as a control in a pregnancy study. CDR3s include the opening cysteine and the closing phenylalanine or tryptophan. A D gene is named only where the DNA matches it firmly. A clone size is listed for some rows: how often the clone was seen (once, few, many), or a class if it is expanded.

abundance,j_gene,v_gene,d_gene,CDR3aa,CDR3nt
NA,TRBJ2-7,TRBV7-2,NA,CASSLDSAGEQYF,TGTGCCAGCAGCTTAGACTCCGCCGGCGAGCAGTACTTC
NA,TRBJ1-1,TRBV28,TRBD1,CASSRTGSIEAFF,TGTGCCAGCAGTAGGACAGGAAGCATTGAAGCTTTCTTT
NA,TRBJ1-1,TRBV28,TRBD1,CASGWDRGLVDEAFF,TGTGCCAGCGGTTGGGACAGGGGGCTCGTAGACGAAGCTTTCTTT
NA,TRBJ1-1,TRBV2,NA,CASSERAGWYTEAFF,TGTGCCAGCAGTGAACGGGCAGGGTGGTACACTGAAGCTTTCTTT
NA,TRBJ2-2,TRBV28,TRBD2,CASRASGGAGGELFF,TGTGCCAGCAGAGCTAGCGGGGGGGCCGGCGGGGAGCTGTTTTTT
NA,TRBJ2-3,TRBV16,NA,CASSDSFSTDTQYF,TGTGCCAGCAGCGACAGCTTTAGCACAGATACGCAGTATTTT
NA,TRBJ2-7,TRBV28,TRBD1,CASSRTGPYEQYF,TGTGCCAGCAGCCGGACAGGGCCCTACGAGCAGTACTTC
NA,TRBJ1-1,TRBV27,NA,CASSLGGNTEAFF,TGTGCCAGCAGTTTGGGGGGGAACACTGAAGCTTTCTTT
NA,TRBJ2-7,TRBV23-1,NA,CASSHRTARSYEQYF,TGCGCCAGCAGTCACCGGACAGCGCGCTCCTACGAGCAGTACTTC
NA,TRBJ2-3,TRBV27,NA,CASNLGQTSTDTQYF,TGTGCCAGCAACTTGGGGCAAACTAGCACAGATACGCAGTATTTT
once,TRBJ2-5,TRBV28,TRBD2,CASSLGLAGDSLQETQYF,TGTGCCAGCAGTTTAGGGTTGGCGGGAGACTCCCTTCAAGAGACCCAGTACTTC
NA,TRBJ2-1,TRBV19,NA,CASSRRWYNEQFF,TGTGCCAGTAGTAGGAGGTGGTACAATGAGCAGTTCTTC
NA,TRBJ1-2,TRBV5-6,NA,CASSLGLGYGYTF,TGTGCCAGCAGCCTAGGACTCGGCTATGGCTACACCTTC
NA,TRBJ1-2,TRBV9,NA,CASSPSTF,TGTGCCAGCAGCCCCAGTACCTTC
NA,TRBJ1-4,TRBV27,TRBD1,CASSILRDRREKLFF,TGTGCCAGCAGTATACTCCGGGACAGGCGGGAAAAACTGTTTTTT
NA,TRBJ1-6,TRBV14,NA,CASSRRGANSPLHF,TGTGCCAGCAGCAGACGCGGGGCAAATTCACCCCTCCACTTT
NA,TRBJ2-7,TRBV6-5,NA,CASIQGVGGEQYF,TGTGCCAGCATTCAGGGGGTCGGGGGCGAGCAGTACTTC
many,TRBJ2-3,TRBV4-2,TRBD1,CASSQGQGDTDTQYF,TGTGCCAGCAGCCAAGGACAGGGGGACACAGATACGCAGTATTTT
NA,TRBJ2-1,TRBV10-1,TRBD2,CASSGSGGLDEQFF,TGCGCCAGCAGTGGGAGCGGGGGGCTCGATGAGCAGTTCTTC
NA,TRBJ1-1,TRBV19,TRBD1,CASTWAPGGYTEAFF,TGTGCCAGTACATGGGCCCCAGGGGGGTACACTGAAGCTTTCTTT
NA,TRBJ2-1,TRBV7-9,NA,CASSSGRENEQFF,TGTGCCAGCAGCTCCGGAAGGGAGAATGAGCAGTTCTTC
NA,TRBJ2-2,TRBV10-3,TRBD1,CAIRDRVVGELFF,TGTGCCATCCGGGACAGGGTGGTCGGGGAGCTGTTTTTT
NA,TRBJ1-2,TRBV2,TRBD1,CASRPGQGTLLYGYTF,TGTGCCAGCCGCCCGGGACAGGGGACCCTTTTATATGGCTACACCTTC
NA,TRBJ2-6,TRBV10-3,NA,CAISLGSLSGANVLTF,TGTGCCATCAGTCTCGGGAGCCTCTCTGGGGCCAACGTCCTGACTTTC
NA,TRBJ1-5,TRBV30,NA,CAWSVRRDQPQHF,TGTGCCTGGAGTGTACGGAGGGATCAGCCCCAGCATTTT
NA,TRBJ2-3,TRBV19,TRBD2,CASSPLGTSGSRADTQYF,TGTGCCAGTAGTCCGCTAGGGACTAGCGGGAGTCGGGCAGATACGCAGTATTTT
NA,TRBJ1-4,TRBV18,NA,CASSPRSSEKLFF,TGTGCCAGCTCACCAAGGTCAAGCGAAAAGCTGTTTTTT